The present entry profiles one T cell receptor beta chain with its context. The antigen is unknown. Researchers took blood at baseline, on cycle 4 day 1, and on cycle 7 day 1. Assay used: immunoSEQ multiplex PCR; TCRdb lists only in-frame clones, some missing. The table has some 97,000 clones, 85% to 90% seen once. There are 14 residues in the CDR3. J was trimmed by 3 bases and V by 2 bases; bases with no gene match: 5. CDR1 and CDR2 (germline): SQVTM, ANQGSEA. The data derive from a study of OX40 agonist ivuxolimab in advanced cancers. Findings and caveats of the study: Still undetermined is the antigen specificity of the expanded peripheral T cells.

J is TRBJ2-7 and V is TRBV29-1; 9 bases map to TRBD2. The TCR originated in an adult with an advanced solid tumor such as melanoma, head and neck, liver or kidney cancer. The source material was CD4+ or CD8+ T cells sorted from blood, sampled in a trial of the OX40 agonist ivuxolimab. CDR3 loop: CSVELLAGRYEQYF. The DNA for the CDR3 is TGCAGCGTTGAATTGCTAGCGGGGCGCTACGAGCAGTACTTC.